This T cell receptor (beta chain) was captured in a study (dated by TCRdb to the mid-2010s). In its sample, this clonotype was seen many times. No cognate antigen has been identified for it. Base qualities were left out, and no much larger clone turns up one base away. Its CDR3 holds 12 amino acids, cysteine through phenylalanine. This entry keeps only the CDR3 DNA: 36 bases, framed from base 1. Between the V and J ends, shortened by 3 bases and 10 bases respectively, the junction contains 10 bases. Library generation was performed with RT-PCR. Sequencer: Illumina MiSeq. The public reads were run again by TCRdb, first through fastp at Q25 and then through MiXCR, and only productive beta chains were kept. Rows matching on CDR3 protein sequence are summarized as one entry with the most common DNA and genes. This sample gives more than 600,000 distinct CDR3 sequences in total; approximately 15% of them show up just once. The ten largest clones take up roughly 3.6% of the sample.

The rearranged chain carries TRBV12-3 or TRBV12-4 and TRBJ2-4, and TRBD1 may be the D gene, going by 6 matching bases. The specimen sequenced was memory CD4+ T cells from blood. The sequence was collected from a female donor in good health, serving as a healthy control. The CDR3 protein sequence reads: CASSFAQGIQYF. At the DNA level, the sequence is TGTGCCAGCAGTTTCGCGCAGGGGATTCAGTACTTC.